This T cell receptor (beta chain) was sequenced during a study of tissue T cells after allogeneic stem cell transplantation. Whole-study results and caveats: Anatomically similar tissues had similar TCR repertoires within each patient. Across patients, clones rarely overlapped, yet motif clusters were shared tissue-specifically.

Germline V gene lookup returns CDR1 NSHNY and CDR2 SYGAGN. Trimming removed 0 bases from V and 7 bases from J, with 2 bases in between. The CDR3 totals 11 residues. CDR3 sequences, V/J genes, frequencies and template counts came from survey-depth TCRbeta sequencing. The protocol was immunoSEQ multiplex PCR, while the TCRdb copy is restricted to in-frame clones and leaves out a portion. The data hold a few thousand clones, with 50% to 60% observed a single time. This clone was detected a few times. Its target is unknown. Gene names are the mouse ones. The CDR3 extends 1 residue past the end of the read, so its final part is completed from the germline J gene. Time point of the sample: mouse harvest day 7 after allogeneic transplant. Tail vein injection delivered 10^7 T-cell-depleted bone marrow cells and 10^6 splenic CD5+ T cells. B6 (H2b) cells into BALB/c (H2d) mice; tissues taken at day 7 or 14.

The receptor was derived from a female BALB/c mouse given C57BL/6 T cells with graft-versus-host disease after an allogeneic hematopoietic cell transplant. V is TRBV13-1 and J is TRBJ2-1; no firm D call. The sample comprised liver tissue. The covered CDR3 bases are TGTGCCAGCAGTGATGAAGCTGAGCAGTTC. It codes for CASSDEAEQF. The full-length CDR3 reads as CASSDEAEQFF.